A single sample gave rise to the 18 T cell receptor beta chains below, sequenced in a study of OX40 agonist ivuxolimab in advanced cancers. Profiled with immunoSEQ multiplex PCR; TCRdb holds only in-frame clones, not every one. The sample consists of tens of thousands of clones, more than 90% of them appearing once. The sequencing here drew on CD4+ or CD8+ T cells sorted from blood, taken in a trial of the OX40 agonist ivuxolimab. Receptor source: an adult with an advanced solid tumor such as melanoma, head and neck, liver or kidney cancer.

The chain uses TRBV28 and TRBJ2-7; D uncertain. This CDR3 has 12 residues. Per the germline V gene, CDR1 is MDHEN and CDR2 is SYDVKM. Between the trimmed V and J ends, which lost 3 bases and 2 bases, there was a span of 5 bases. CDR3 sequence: CASSLQPYEQYF. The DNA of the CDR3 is TGTGCCAGCAGTTTGCAACCCTACGAGCAGTACTTC.

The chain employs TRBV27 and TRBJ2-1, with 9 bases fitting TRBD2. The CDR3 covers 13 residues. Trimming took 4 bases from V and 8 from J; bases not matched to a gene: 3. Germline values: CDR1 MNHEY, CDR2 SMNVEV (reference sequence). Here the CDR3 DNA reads TGTGCCAGCAGTTGGCGGGAGGGGGATGAGCAGTTCTTC. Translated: CASSWREGDEQFF.

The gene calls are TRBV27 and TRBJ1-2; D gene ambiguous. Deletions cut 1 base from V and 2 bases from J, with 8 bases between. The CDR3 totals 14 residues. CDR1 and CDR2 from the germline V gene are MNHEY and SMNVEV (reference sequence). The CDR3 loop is CASSLLATNYGYTF. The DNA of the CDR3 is TGTGCCAGCAGTTTATTGGCAACCAACTATGGCTACACCTTC.

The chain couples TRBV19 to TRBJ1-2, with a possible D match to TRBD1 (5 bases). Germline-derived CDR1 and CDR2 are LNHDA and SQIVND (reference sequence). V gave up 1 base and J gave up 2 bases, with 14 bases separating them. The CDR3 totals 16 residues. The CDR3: CASSIGGSLGNYGYTF. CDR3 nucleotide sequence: TGTGCCAGTAGTATAGGGGGCAGCCTCGGGAACTATGGCTACACCTTC.

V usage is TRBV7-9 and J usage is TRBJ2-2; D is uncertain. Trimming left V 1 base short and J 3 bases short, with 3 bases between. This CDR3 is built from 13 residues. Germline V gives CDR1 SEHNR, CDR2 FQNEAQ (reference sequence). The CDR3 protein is CASSLGHTGELFF. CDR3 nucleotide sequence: TGTGCCAGCAGCTTAGGCCACACCGGGGAGCTGTTTTTT.

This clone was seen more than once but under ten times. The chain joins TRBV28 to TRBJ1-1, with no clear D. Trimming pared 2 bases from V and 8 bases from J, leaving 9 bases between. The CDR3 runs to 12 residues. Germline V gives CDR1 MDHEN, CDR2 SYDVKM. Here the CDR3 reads CASSLGPREAFF. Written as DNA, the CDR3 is TGTGCCAGCAGTTTAGGGCCAAGGGAAGCTTTCTTT.

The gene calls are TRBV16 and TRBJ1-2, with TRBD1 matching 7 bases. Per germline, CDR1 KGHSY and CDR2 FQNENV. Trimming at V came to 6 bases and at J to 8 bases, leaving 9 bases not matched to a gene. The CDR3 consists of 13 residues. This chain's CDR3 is CASRPTGEGGYTF. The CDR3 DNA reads TGTGCCAGCAGACCCACAGGGGAAGGCGGCTACACCTTC.

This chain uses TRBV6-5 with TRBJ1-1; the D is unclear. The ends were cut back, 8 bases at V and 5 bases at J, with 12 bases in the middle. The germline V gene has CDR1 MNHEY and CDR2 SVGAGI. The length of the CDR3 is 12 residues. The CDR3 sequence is CASGPMWTEAFF. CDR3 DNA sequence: TGTGCCAGCGGTCCTATGTGGACTGAAGCTTTCTTT.

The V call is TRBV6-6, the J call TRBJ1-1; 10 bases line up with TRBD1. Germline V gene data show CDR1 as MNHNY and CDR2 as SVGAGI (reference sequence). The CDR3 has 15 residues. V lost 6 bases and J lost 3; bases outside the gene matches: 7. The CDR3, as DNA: TGTGCCAGCAGCAGACAGGGGGCGGGGGACACTGAAGCTTTCTTT. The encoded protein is CASSRQGAGDTEAFF.

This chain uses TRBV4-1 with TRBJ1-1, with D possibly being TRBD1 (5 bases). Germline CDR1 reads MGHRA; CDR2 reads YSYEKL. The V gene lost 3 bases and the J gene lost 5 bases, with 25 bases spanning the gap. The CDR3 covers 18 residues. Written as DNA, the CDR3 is TGCGCCAGCAGCCACATGGGGCGGGGTGAAATGAGGAATACTGAAGCTTTCTTT. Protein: CASSHMGRGEMRNTEAFF.

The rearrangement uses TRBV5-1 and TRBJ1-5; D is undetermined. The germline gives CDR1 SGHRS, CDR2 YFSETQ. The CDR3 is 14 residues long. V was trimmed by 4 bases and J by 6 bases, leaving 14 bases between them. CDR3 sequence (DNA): TGCGCCAGCAGCGGAGGGAGCCCGGGTCAGCCCCAGCATTTT. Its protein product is CASSGGSPGQPQHF. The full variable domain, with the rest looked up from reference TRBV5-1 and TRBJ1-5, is KAGVTQTPRYLIKTRGQQVTLSCSPISGHRSVSWYQQTPGQGLQFLFEYFSETQRNKGNFPGRFSGRQFSNSRSEMNVSTLELGDSALYLCASSGGSPGQPQHFGDGTRLSIL.

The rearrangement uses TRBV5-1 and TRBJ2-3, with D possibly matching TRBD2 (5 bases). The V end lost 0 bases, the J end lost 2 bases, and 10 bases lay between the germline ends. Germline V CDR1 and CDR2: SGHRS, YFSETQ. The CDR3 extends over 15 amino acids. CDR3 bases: TGCGCCAGCAGCTTGGCGGAGCTAGCCACAGATACGCAGTATTTT. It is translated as CASSLAELATDTQYF.

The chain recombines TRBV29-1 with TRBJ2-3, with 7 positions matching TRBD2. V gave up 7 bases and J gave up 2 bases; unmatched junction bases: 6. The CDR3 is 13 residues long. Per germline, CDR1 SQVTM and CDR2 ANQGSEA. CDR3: CSAQGGITDTQYF. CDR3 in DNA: TGCAGCGCCCAGGGAGGGATCACAGATACGCAGTATTTT.

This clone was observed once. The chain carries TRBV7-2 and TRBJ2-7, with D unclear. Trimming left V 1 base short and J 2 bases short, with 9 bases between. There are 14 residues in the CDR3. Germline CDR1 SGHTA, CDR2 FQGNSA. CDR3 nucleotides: TGTGCCAGCAGCTTAGTAAGTCTCCCCTACGAGCAGTACTTC. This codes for CASSLVSLPYEQYF.

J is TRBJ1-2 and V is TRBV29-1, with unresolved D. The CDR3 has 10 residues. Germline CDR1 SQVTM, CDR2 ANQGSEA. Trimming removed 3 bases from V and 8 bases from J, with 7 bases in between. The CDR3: CSVEEDGYTF. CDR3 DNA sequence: TGCAGCGTTGAGGAGGACGGCTACACCTTC.

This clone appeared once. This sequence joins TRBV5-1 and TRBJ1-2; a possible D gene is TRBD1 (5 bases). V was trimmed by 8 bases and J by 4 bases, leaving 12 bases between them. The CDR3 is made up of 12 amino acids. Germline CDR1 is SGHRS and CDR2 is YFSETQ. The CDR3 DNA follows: TGCGCCAGTATCAGGGAAACCTATGGCTACACCTTC. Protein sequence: CASIRETYGYTF.

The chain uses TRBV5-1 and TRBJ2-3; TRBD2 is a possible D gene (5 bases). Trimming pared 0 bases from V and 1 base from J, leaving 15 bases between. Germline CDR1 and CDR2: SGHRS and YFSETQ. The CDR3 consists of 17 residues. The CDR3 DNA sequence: TGCGCCAGCAGCTTGGGGGTTAGCGTACGGGGCACAGATACGCAGTATTTT. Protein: CASSLGVSVRGTDTQYF.

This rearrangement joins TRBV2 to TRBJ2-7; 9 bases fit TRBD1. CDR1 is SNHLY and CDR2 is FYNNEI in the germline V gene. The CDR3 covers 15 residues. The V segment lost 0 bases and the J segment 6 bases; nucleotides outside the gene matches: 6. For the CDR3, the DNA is TGTGCCAGCAGTGAAGCGGGGACAGGGTATTCCGAGCAGTACTTC. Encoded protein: CASSEAGTGYSEQYF.